A single sample is the source of the 5 T cell receptor beta chains below, sequenced in a study of T cell responses to AZD1222 COVID-19 vaccine. TCRdb's copy holds only in-frame clones and misses some; the assay was immunoSEQ multiplex PCR. The table lists about 94,000 clones, approximately 81% of them singletons, with roughly 4.5% in the top ten. Sequences were derived from peripheral blood, sampled 28 days after the second AZD1222 dose. The source of these receptors is an adult who received the AZD1222 COVID-19 vaccine.

This chain links TRBV29-1 with TRBJ1-1; D is ambiguous. Trimming left V 4 bases short and J 0 bases short, with 9 bases between. Germline values: CDR1 SQVTM, CDR2 ANQGSEA. The CDR3 sequence is 13 residues long. CDR3 in amino acids: CSVGESLNTEAFF. The DNA of the CDR3 is TGCAGCGTTGGGGAGAGCTTGAACACTGAAGCTTTCTTT.

This clone was seen a handful of times. The gene calls are TRBV11-1 and TRBJ2-7; D possibly corresponds to TRBD1 (5 bases). The CDR3 sequence is 14 residues long. From germline, CDR1 is SGHAT and CDR2 FQDESV (reference sequence). V dropped 2 bases and J dropped 2 bases, with 10 bases sitting between them. The CDR3 DNA sequence: TGTGCCAGCAGCTTAAACAGGTTCCCCTACGAGCAGTACTTC. Residues: CASSLNRFPYEQYF.

This clone has a handful of counts. The rearrangement links TRBV19 to TRBJ1-5; 7 bases are a match to TRBD1. Germline CDR1 reads LNHDA; CDR2 reads SQIVND (reference sequence). The length of the CDR3 is 16 residues. With V trimmed by 5 bases and J by 2 bases, 9 bases remained unmatched. The chain's CDR3 is CASSSRTGIGNQPQHF. The CDR3 DNA reads TGTGCCAGTAGTTCCCGGACAGGAATTGGCAATCAGCCCCAGCATTTT. The complete variable domain, with remaining parts taken from reference TRBV19 and TRBJ1-5, reads DGGITQSPKYLFRKEGQNVTLSCEQNLNHDAMYWYRQDPGQGLRLIYYSQIVNDFQKGDIAEGYSVSREKKESFPLTVTSAQKNPTAFYLCASSSRTGIGNQPQHFGDGTRLSIL.

The V and J genes are TRBV10-2 and TRBJ2-3; TRBD1 is a possible D gene (7 bases). The CDR3 is 14 residues long. Germline loops: CDR1 WSHSY, CDR2 SAAADI. With 10 bases removed from V and 2 bases from J, the gap between germline ends came to 16 bases. Written as DNA, the CDR3 is TGCGCCATCCAGGGGGGCGTCAACACAGATACGCAGTATTTT. This gives the protein CAIQGGVNTDTQYF.

The chain couples TRBV4-3 to TRBJ2-3, with 10 nucleotides matching TRBD2. V dropped 0 bases and J dropped 4; count of bases not matched to a gene: 13. The CDR3 has 19 residues. Per germline, CDR1 LGHNA and CDR2 YSLEER. CDR3 in amino acids: CASSQDLSWLAGEADTQYF. The CDR3 region has the DNA TGCGCCAGCAGCCAAGATCTTAGTTGGCTAGCGGGAGAGGCAGATACGCAGTATTTT.